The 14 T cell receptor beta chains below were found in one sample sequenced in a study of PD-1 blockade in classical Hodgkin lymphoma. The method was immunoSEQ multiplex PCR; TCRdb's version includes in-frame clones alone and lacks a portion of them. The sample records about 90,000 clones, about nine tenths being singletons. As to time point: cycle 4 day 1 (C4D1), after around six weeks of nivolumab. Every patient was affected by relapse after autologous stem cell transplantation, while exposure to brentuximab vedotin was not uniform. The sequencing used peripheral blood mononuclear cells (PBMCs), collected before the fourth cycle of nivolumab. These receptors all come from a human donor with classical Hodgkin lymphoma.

The CDR3 DNA reads TGTGCCAGCACGTTGACTAGCGGGGGGCTGGGGACCCAGTACTTC. Translating it yields CASTLTSGGLGTQYF. V is TRBV6-1 and J is TRBJ2-5, with 13 bases identical to TRBD2. There are 15 residues in the CDR3. Germline lookup yields CDR1 MNHNS and CDR2 SASEGT. Trimming cost V 7 bases and J 7 bases; bases outside gene matches: 9.

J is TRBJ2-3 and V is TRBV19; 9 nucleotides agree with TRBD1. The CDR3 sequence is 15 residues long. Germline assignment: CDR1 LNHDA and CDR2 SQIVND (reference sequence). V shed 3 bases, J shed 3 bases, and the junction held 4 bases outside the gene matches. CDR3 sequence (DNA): TGTGCCAGTAGTATGAGACAGGGGGTGACAGATACGCAGTATTTT. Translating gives CASSMRQGVTDTQYF. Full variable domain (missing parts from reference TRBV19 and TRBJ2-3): DGGITQSPKYLFRKEGQNVTLSCEQNLNHDAMYWYRQDPGQGLRLIYYSQIVNDFQKGDIAEGYSVSREKKESFPLTVTSAQKNPTAFYLCASSMRQGVTDTQYFGPGTRLTVL.

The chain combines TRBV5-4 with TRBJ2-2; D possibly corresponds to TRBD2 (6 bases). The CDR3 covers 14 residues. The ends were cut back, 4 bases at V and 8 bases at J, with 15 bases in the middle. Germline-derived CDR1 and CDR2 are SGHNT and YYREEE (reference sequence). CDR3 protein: CASSGDFGSGELFF. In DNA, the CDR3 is TGTGCCAGCAGCGGGGACTTCGGGAGTGGGGAGCTGTTTTTT.

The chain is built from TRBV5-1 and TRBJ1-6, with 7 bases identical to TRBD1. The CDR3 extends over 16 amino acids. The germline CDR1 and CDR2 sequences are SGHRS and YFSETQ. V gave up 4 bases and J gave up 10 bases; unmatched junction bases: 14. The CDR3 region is CASSTLGGGAVSPLHF. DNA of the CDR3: TGCGCCAGCAGCACCCTAGGAGGGGGCGCGGTCTCACCCCTCCACTTT.

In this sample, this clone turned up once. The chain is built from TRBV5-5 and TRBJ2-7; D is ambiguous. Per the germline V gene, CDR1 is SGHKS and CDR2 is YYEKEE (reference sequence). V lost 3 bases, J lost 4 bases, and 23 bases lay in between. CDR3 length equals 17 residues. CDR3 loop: CASSSLGWGRDIYEQYF. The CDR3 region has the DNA TGTGCCAGCAGCTCCCTAGGGTGGGGAAGGGATATTTACGAGCAGTACTTC.

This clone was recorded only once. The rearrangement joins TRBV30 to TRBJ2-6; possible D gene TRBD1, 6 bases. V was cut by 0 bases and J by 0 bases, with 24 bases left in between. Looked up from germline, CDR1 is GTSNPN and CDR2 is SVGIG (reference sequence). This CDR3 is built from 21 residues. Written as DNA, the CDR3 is TGTGCCTGGAGTGTAGATCTTTTTTGGGGGACAACGTCCTCTGGGGCCAACGTCCTGACTTTC. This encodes CAWSVDLFWGTTSSGANVLTF.

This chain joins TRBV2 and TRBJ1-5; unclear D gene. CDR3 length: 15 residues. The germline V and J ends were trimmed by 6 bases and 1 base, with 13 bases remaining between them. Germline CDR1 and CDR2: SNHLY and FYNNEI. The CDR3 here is CASRGMGLSNQPQHF. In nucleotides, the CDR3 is TGTGCCAGCAGGGGGATGGGCCTGAGCAATCAGCCCCAGCATTTT.

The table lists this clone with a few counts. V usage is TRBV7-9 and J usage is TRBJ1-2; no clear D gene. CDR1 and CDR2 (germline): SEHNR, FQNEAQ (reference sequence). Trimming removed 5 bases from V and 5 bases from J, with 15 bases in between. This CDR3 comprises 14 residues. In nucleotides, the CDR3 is TGTGCCAGCAGCCAACCCGTCAGTTCTTATGGCTACACCTTC. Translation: CASSQPVSSYGYTF.

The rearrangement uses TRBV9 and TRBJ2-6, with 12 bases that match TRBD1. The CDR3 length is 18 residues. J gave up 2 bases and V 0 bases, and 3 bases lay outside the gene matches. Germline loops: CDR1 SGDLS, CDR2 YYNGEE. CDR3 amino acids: CASSVGDRGLTGANVLTF. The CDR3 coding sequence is TGTGCCAGCAGCGTAGGGGACAGGGGGCTGACTGGGGCCAACGTCCTGACTTTC.

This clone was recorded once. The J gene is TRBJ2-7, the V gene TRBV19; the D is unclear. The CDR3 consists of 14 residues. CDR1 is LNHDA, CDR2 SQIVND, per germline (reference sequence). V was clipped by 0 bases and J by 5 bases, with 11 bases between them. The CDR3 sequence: CASSIDFPPNEQYF. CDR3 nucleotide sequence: TGTGCCAGTAGTATAGACTTTCCTCCTAACGAGCAGTACTTC.

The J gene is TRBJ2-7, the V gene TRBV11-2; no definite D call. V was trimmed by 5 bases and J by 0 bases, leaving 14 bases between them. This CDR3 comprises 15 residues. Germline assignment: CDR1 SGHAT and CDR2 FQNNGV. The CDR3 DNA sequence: TGTGCCAGCAGCGATACCTTGGGATCCTCCTACGAGCAGTACTTC. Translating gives CASSDTLGSSYEQYF.

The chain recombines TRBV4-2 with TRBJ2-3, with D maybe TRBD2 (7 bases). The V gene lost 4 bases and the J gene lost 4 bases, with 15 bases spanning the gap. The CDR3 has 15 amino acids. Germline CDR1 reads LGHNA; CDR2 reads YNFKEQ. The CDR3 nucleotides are TGTGCCAGCAGCCCCCTGGGAGGGGGGGCAGATACGCAGTATTTT. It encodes CASSPLGGGADTQYF.

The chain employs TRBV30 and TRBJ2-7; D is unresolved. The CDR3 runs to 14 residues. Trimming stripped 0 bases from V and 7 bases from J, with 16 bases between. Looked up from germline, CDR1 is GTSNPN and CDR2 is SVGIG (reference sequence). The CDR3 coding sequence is TGTGCCTGGAGTGTAAGCCTCTTGGGAACGGAGCAGTACTTC. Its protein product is CAWSVSLLGTEQYF.

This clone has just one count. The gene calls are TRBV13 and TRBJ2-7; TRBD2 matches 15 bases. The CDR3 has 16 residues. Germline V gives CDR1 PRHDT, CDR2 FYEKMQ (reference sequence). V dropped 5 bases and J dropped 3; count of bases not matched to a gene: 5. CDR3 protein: CASSGGLAGGHYEQYF. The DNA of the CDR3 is TGTGCCAGCAGCGGTGGACTAGCGGGGGGGCACTACGAGCAGTACTTC.